This T cell receptor beta chain comes out of a study of blood T cell repertoires in COVID-19. Background on the study: Sites across the United States, Italy and Spain contributed samples from acute and convalescent COVID-19. PBMCs, B-cell-depleted T cells, or T cells were the source of the cDNA or gDNA that made up the material.

The length of the CDR3 is 17 residues. The germline V and J ends were trimmed by 1 base and 4 bases, with 19 bases remaining between them. The germline V gene has CDR1 LGHNA and CDR2 YSLEER. TCRdb keeps only in-frame clones here, not all; method: immunoSEQ multiplex PCR. The table lists about 400,000 clones, under 90% of them singletons, with 1.5% to 2% in the top ten. Specimen: PBMCs or T cells enriched from blood (not recorded which). The sequence came from a woman aged 25 to 39 who had recovered from COVID-19. J is TRBJ1-2 and V is TRBV4-3; perhaps TRBD1 as D (5 bases). The CDR3 loop is CASSQGPGPYPIYGYTF. The DNA for the CDR3 is TGCGCCAGCAGCCAAGGCCCAGGGCCCTACCCGATCTATGGCTACACCTTC.